The rows below give T cell receptor beta chains drawn from one sample of a study of chemoradiotherapy in HPV16-positive cancers. The protocol was immunoSEQ multiplex PCR, while the TCRdb copy is restricted to in-frame clones and leaves out a portion. Of about 580 clones detected, 70% to 90% appear once; the ten largest clones hold under 9.5%. Specimen: tumor tissue, collected from a patient who underwent chemoradiotherapy. Source of these receptors: a human donor with HPV-associated anogenital cancer. The CDR3 runs from the conserved cysteine through the conserved F or W. Fields, in order: J gene, D gene, clone size, V gene, CDR3 protein, CDR3 DNA. The D gene is left open where the match is weak. Some rows mark clone size as missing; the rest say once, few, many or name a class of expanded clone.

j_gene: TRBJ2-3; d_gene: -; abundance: -; v_gene: TRBV7-9; CDR3aa: CASSVLQRPSTDTQYF; CDR3nt: TGTGCCAGCAGCGTCCTACAGCGGCCTAGCACAGATACGCAGTATTTT
j_gene: TRBJ2-5; d_gene: -; abundance: -; v_gene: TRBV7-9; CDR3aa: CASSLSGRKGQGGETQYF; CDR3nt: TGTGCCAGCAGCTTAAGCGGGCGGAAGGGCCAAGGGGGAGAGACCCAGTACTTC
j_gene: TRBJ2-3; d_gene: TRBD1; abundance: -; v_gene: TRBV10-2; CDR3aa: CATEPTGGATDTQYF; CDR3nt: TGCGCCACCGAACCCACAGGGGGCGCGACAGATACGCAGTATTTT
j_gene: TRBJ1-4; d_gene: TRBD1; abundance: -; v_gene: TRBV19; CDR3aa: CASSEYRGPNEKLFF; CDR3nt: TGTGCCAGTAGTGAATACAGGGGGCCTAATGAAAAACTGTTTTTT
j_gene: TRBJ2-1; d_gene: TRBD2; abundance: -; v_gene: TRBV5-5; CDR3aa: CASSLASAGVSNEQFF; CDR3nt: TGTGCCAGCAGCTTGGCCTCGGCGGGAGTCAGTAATGAGCAGTTCTTC
j_gene: TRBJ2-1; d_gene: -; abundance: -; v_gene: TRBV2; CDR3aa: CASSEGAAYNEQFF; CDR3nt: TGTGCCAGCAGTGAAGGCGCGGCCTACAATGAGCAGTTCTTC
j_gene: TRBJ2-7; d_gene: TRBD1; abundance: -; v_gene: TRBV30; CDR3aa: CAWSRTGNDEQYF; CDR3nt: TGTGCCTGGAGCCGGACAGGGAACGACGAGCAGTACTTC
j_gene: TRBJ1-2; d_gene: -; abundance: -; v_gene: TRBV5-2; CDR3aa: CASNTLGERKTYGYTF; CDR3nt: TGTGCCAGCAACACATTGGGAGAGCGAAAGACCTATGGCTACACCTTC
j_gene: TRBJ1-1; d_gene: -; abundance: -; v_gene: TRBV6-1; CDR3aa: CASSERVRTNTEAFF; CDR3nt: TGTGCCAGCAGTGAAAGAGTCAGGACGAACACTGAAGCTTTCTTT
j_gene: TRBJ1-1; d_gene: -; abundance: -; v_gene: TRBV10-1; CDR3aa: CASGTGITEAFF; CDR3nt: TGCGCCAGCGGTACAGGGATCACTGAAGCTTTCTTT
j_gene: TRBJ1-1; d_gene: -; abundance: -; v_gene: TRBV6-1; CDR3aa: CASSERGRMNTEAFF; CDR3nt: TGTGCCAGCAGTGAAAGGGGACGGATGAACACTGAAGCTTTCTTT
j_gene: TRBJ2-7; d_gene: TRBD2; abundance: -; v_gene: TRBV11-2; CDR3aa: CASSSNLRLAGAEDEQYF; CDR3nt: TGTGCCAGCAGCTCTAATCTGAGACTAGCGGGAGCCGAGGACGAGCAGTACTTC
j_gene: TRBJ1-2; d_gene: -; abundance: few; v_gene: TRBV2; CDR3aa: CASTLAGGGYTF; CDR3nt: TGTGCCAGCACCCTCGCGGGGGGAGGCTACACCTTC
j_gene: TRBJ1-2; d_gene: TRBD1; abundance: -; v_gene: TRBV5-1; CDR3aa: CASSWGTGSSGYTF; CDR3nt: TGCGCCAGCAGCTGGGGGACAGGGTCGAGTGGCTACACCTTC
j_gene: TRBJ2-1; d_gene: -; abundance: few; v_gene: TRBV11-2; CDR3aa: CASSFGANEQFF; CDR3nt: TGTGCCAGCAGCTTCGGGGCCAATGAGCAGTTCTTC
j_gene: TRBJ1-5; d_gene: -; abundance: -; v_gene: TRBV2; CDR3aa: CASSENGLNQPQHF; CDR3nt: TGTGCCAGCAGTGAAAATGGGTTAAATCAGCCCCAGCATTTT
j_gene: TRBJ2-5; d_gene: TRBD2; abundance: once; v_gene: TRBV5-1; CDR3aa: CASSSRLAERGQETQYF; CDR3nt: TGCGCCAGCAGCTCGCGACTAGCGGAGAGGGGGCAAGAGACCCAGTACTTC
j_gene: TRBJ1-3; d_gene: TRBD1; abundance: once; v_gene: TRBV28; CDR3aa: CASSSGQGHTIYF; CDR3nt: TGTGCCAGCAGTTCGGGACAGGGGCACACCATATATTTT
j_gene: TRBJ2-3; d_gene: TRBD1; abundance: -; v_gene: TRBV19; CDR3aa: CASSTNGQGGKDTQYF; CDR3nt: TGTGCCAGTAGTACCAACGGACAGGGGGGAAAAGATACGCAGTATTTT
j_gene: TRBJ2-7; d_gene: -; abundance: -; v_gene: TRBV7-9; CDR3aa: CASSASQGYEQYF; CDR3nt: TGTGCCAGCAGCGCGAGCCAGGGCTACGAGCAGTACTTC
j_gene: TRBJ1-1; d_gene: -; abundance: few; v_gene: TRBV7-9; CDR3aa: CASSSSSNTEAFF; CDR3nt: TGTGCCAGCAGCTCCTCTTCGAACACTGAAGCTTTCTTT
j_gene: TRBJ1-2; d_gene: -; abundance: few; v_gene: TRBV14; CDR3aa: CASSLTGPGGYTF; CDR3nt: TGTGCCAGCAGCTTAACTGGACCCGGGGGCTACACCTTC
j_gene: TRBJ1-1; d_gene: -; abundance: -; v_gene: TRBV5-5; CDR3aa: CASSLGLPRTEAFF; CDR3nt: TGTGCCAGCAGCTTGGGACTCCCACGAACTGAAGCTTTCTTT
j_gene: TRBJ2-1; d_gene: -; abundance: -; v_gene: TRBV4-1; CDR3aa: CATAGKSYNEQFF; CDR3nt: TGCGCGACGGCGGGGAAGTCCTACAATGAGCAGTTCTTC